This is a list of T cell receptor beta chains from one sample in a study of metastatic and nonmetastatic thyroid tumors. MiXCR was used by TCRdb to re-call the PCR reads. The sample consists of about 33,000 clones, approximately 17% of them appearing once. Sequencing was done on a sample of blood. The receptors stem from a female donor with papillary thyroid cancer or a benign thyroid nodule (not recorded which). Some clones in this sample may be carry-over from other donors' samples. Both conserved end residues are part of each CDR3. D genes are given only for firm matches. Expanded clones are given a class, and other clones once, few, many or no size at all.

V,J,D,size,CDR3,DNA
TRBV6-1,TRBJ1-6,TRBD1,medium-sized,CATRQGDNSPLHF,TGTGCCACCAGACAGGGTGATAATTCACCCCTCCACTTT
TRBV30,TRBJ1-2,-,many,CAWVPGPSNYGYTF,TGTGCCTGGGTGCCGGGACCGTCGAACTATGGCTACACCTTC
TRBV20-1,TRBJ2-5,TRBD2,many,CSATLAGGKETQYF,TGCAGTGCAACCCTAGCGGGGGGGAAAGAGACCCAGTACTTC
TRBV20-1,TRBJ2-3,TRBD2,many,CSATSGRAADTQYF,TGCAGCGCAACTAGCGGGAGGGCCGCAGATACGCAGTATTTT
TRBV12-5,TRBJ1-4,-,many,CASGGRTNEKLFF,TGTGCTAGTGGGGGACGGACTAATGAAAAACTGTTTTTT
TRBV2,TRBJ2-7,TRBD2,many,CASSRERTSGDEQYF,TGTGCCAGCAGCAGGGAACGGACTAGCGGGGACGAGCAGTACTTC
TRBV4-2,TRBJ1-5,TRBD1,many,CASSHERQGNQPQHF,TGTGCCAGCAGCCATGAACGACAGGGTAATCAGCCCCAGCATTTT
TRBV6-2/TRBV6-3,TRBJ2-7,TRBD2,medium-sized,CASSEIGGSSYEQYF,TGTGCCAGCAGTGAGATCGGCGGGAGCTCCTACGAGCAGTACTTC
TRBV6-2/TRBV6-3,TRBJ2-7,TRBD2,few,CASRTSGTYEQHF,TGTGCCAGCCGGACTAGCGGAACCTACGAGCAGCACTTC
TRBV5-4,TRBJ2-5,TRBD2,many,CASSFDGGETQYF,TGTGCCAGCAGCTTTGACGGGGGGGAGACCCAGTACTTC
TRBV30,TRBJ1-1,TRBD1,-,CADDRGLNTEAFF,TGTGCAGATGACAGGGGTTTAAACACTGAAGCTTTCTTT
TRBV4-2,TRBJ1-1,-,many,CASSQYREEGLTFF,TGTGCCAGCAGCCAATATCGCGAAGAGGGTTTGACTTTCTTT
TRBV9,TRBJ2-3,TRBD2,many,CASSGRSGRLDTQYF,TGTGCCAGCAGCGGGAGGAGCGGGAGGTTGGATACGCAGTATTTT
TRBV3-1,TRBJ1-2,-,many,CASSQGSGVLYGYTF,TGTGCCAGCAGCCAGGGAAGTGGGGTCCTATATGGCTACACCTTC
TRBV28,TRBJ2-3,TRBD2,many,CASSGRAGTDTQYF,TGTGCCAGCAGTGGGAGGGCCGGCACAGATACGCAGTATTTT
TRBV19,TRBJ1-4,-,many,CATRTKGRNEKLFF,TGTGCCACGCGAACAAAGGGACGGAATGAAAAACTGTTTTTT
TRBV15,TRBJ1-4,-,many,CASSGTENEKLFF,TGTGCCAGCTCCGGGACGGAGAATGAAAAACTGTTTTTT
TRBV14,TRBJ2-1,-,many,CASSQDRRPSSGNEQFF,TGTGCCAGCAGCCAAGATCGAAGGCCTTCTTCGGGCAATGAGCAGTTCTTC
TRBV2,TRBJ1-1,TRBD1,many,CASSDRGGGNTEAFF,TGTGCCAGCAGTGACAGGGGGGGCGGGAACACTGAAGCTTTCTTT
TRBV28,TRBJ2-1,TRBD1,-,CAGGGTVFMNEKFF,TGTGCCGGGGGTGGGACAGTGTTTATGAATGAGAAGTTCTTC
TRBV7-8,TRBJ2-3,TRBD1,many,CASSPGTGLTDTQYF,TGTGCCAGCAGCCCCGGGACAGGGTTAACAGATACGCAGTATTTT
TRBV20-1,TRBJ2-1,TRBD1,many,CSARGGDREKNEQFF,TGCAGTGCTAGGGGAGGGGACAGGGAGAAGAATGAGCAGTTCTTC
TRBV7-2,TRBJ1-5,-,many,CASSSGRNQPQHF,TGTGCCAGCAGCAGCGGCAGGAATCAGCCCCAGCATTTT
TRBV9,TRBJ2-7,-,many,CASSGTPGYEQYF,TGTGCCAGCAGCGGGACCCCTGGCTACGAGCAGTACTTC
TRBV9,TRBJ2-6,TRBD2,many,CASSVSGAPPGGANVLTF,TGTGCCAGCAGCGTTAGCGGGGCCCCCCCTGGGGGGGCCAACGTCCTGACTTTC
TRBV6-2/TRBV6-3,TRBJ2-1,-,-,CASSPPGSYNEQFF,TGTGCCAGCAGCCCCCCCGGGTCTTACAATGAGCAGTTCTTC
TRBV5-1,TRBJ2-5,-,many,CASSLAGIRRGETQYF,TGCGCCAGCAGCTTGGCGGGAATCCGACGTGGGGAGACCCAGTACTTC
TRBV28,TRBJ2-2,-,few,CASSSVQVYTGELFF,TGTGCCAGCAGTTCGGTACAGGTCTACACCGGGGAGCTGTTTTTT
TRBV19,TRBJ1-2,-,many,CASSPTGSWGYTF,TGTGCCAGTAGTCCGACGGGCAGCTGGGGCTACACCTTC
TRBV2,TRBJ1-6,-,-,CASSEAGGFGTLHF,TGTGCCAGCAGTGAAGCAGGAGGCTTCGGGACCCTCCACTTT
TRBV20-1,TRBJ1-6,-,many,CSARDSGGYDSPLHF,TGCAGTGCTAGAGATTCGGGGGGCTATGATTCACCCCTCCACTTT
TRBV28,TRBJ2-6,-,-,CAIRPGGSGSNFLTF,TGTGCCATCCGCCCTGGGGGCTCTGGGTCCAACTTCCTGACTTTC
TRBV11-2,TRBJ2-2,TRBD2,once,CASSLQTSGGGWELFF,TGTGCCAGCAGCCTCCAGACTAGCGGGGGGGGCTGGGAGCTGTTTTTT
TRBV6-2/TRBV6-3,TRBJ2-7,-,few,CASRGDMASREQYF,TGTGCCAGCAGGGGGGACATGGCCTCTCGCGAGCAGTACTTC
TRBV7-3,TRBJ2-1,-,-,CASSLQASAYNEQFF,TGTGCCAGCAGCCTACAGGCCTCCGCCTACAATGAGCAGTTCTTC
TRBV6-1,TRBJ2-5,-,-,CASSPSAGEGKETQYF,TGTGCCAGCAGTCCTTCAGCAGGGGAAGGAAAAGAGACCCAGTACTTC
TRBV7-9,TRBJ2-5,-,many,CASSLGRYRDVRETQYF,TGTGCCAGCAGCTTGGGGCGGTACAGGGACGTGCGAGAGACCCAGTACTTC
TRBV5-5,TRBJ2-3,TRBD2,many,CASSLLPAGSTDTQYF,TGTGCCAGCAGCTTGCTTCCAGCGGGAAGCACAGATACGCAGTATTTT
TRBV20-1,TRBJ2-3,-,many,CSALVSTDTQYF,TGCAGTGCCCTCGTCAGCACAGATACGCAGTATTTT
TRBV5-4,TRBJ1-2,TRBD1,many,CASSLKGGSYGYTF,TGTGCCAGCAGCTTGAAAGGGGGCAGCTATGGCTACACCTTC
TRBV13,TRBJ1-3,-,many,CASSIRFSGNTIYF,TGTGCCAGCAGCATCAGGTTTTCTGGAAACACCATATATTTT
TRBV11-2,TRBJ2-3,-,many,CASSPRGVQADTQYF,TGTGCCAGCAGCCCCAGGGGGGTTCAGGCGGATACGCAGTATTTT
TRBV24-1,TRBJ2-6,TRBD1,few,CATSDHTGAGANVLTF,TGTGCCACCAGTGATCATACAGGGGCTGGGGCCAACGTCCTGACTTTC
TRBV5-5,TRBJ2-2,-,many,CASSLTPGTNTGELFF,TGTGCCAGCAGCTTGACCCCAGGGACGAACACCGGGGAGCTGTTTTTT